This paragraph covers one TCR beta chain sequence. Its antigen remains unidentified. TCRdb reprocessed the reads with MiXCR, giving one entry per CDR3 protein. The table records 230,000 or so distinct CDR3 sequences, less than 50% of them present only once. This sample stems from a study of T cell repertoires in cytomegalovirus infection. Study background: CMV epitopes in the study were HLA-C-restricted (recently identified) and HLA-B-restricted (well studied). Public TCR beta signatures marked donors with CMV infection and the matching HLA.

V gave up 6 bases and J gave up 7 bases; unmatched junction bases: 9. The CDR3 totals 13 residues. The sample in question was CD8+ T cells from cultured PBMCs, obtained from culture after CMV antigen stimulation. The rearrangement links TRBV12-3 or TRBV12-4 to TRBJ2-7; TRBD2 agrees at 7 bases. This clonotype originated in a human donor in good health (CMV status not recorded). Some clones in this sample may be carry-over from other donors' samples. CDR3 nucleotides: TGTGCCAGCAGCCTCCCAGCGGGGAAAGAGCAGTACTTC. Amino acids: CASSLPAGKEQYF.